The 3 T cell receptor beta chains given below trace back to one sample, sequenced in a study of blood T cell repertoires in COVID-19. Sequencing was performed with immunoSEQ multiplex PCR; in TCRdb, only in-frame clones are kept and a portion is missing. The sample gives about 420,000 clones, approximately 90% of which show up once; 0.7% to 1% is in the top ten. Sequencing used peripheral blood. These receptors were taken from a young man with COVID-19, enrolled during active disease.

This clone was seen a handful of times. The chain links TRBV2 to TRBJ2-7; 8 nucleotides agree with TRBD1. The junction had 3 bases not matched to a gene; V was cut back by 2 bases and J by 3 bases. The CDR3 runs to 14 residues. Germline V gene lookup returns CDR1 SNHLY and CDR2 FYNNEI. The CDR3 nucleotides read TGTGCCAGCAGTGAACAGGGGGCGTTCTACGAGCAGTACTTC. It codes for CASSEQGAFYEQYF.

The rearrangement links TRBV3-1 (or the pseudogene TRBV3-2) to TRBJ2-7; TRBD1 matches 10 bases. This CDR3 has 14 residues. In germline, CDR1 is LGHDT, CDR2 YNNKEL (reference sequence). Trimming took 3 bases from V and 5 from J; bases not matched to a gene: 4. CDR3 region: CASSHRTGGHEQYF. CDR3 nucleotides: TGTGCCAGCAGCCACCGGACAGGGGGGCACGAGCAGTACTTC.

The V call is TRBV4-1, the J call TRBJ2-5; TRBD2 matches 9 bases. The germline gives CDR1 MGHRA, CDR2 YSYEKL. CDR3 length: 15 amino acids. V lost 4 bases to trimming and J lost 3 bases; unmatched junction nucleotides: 6. In nucleotides, the CDR3 is TGCGCCAGCAGCCCGAGGGAGCGGGGGGAAGAGACCCAGTACTTC. Protein sequence: CASSPRERGEETQYF.